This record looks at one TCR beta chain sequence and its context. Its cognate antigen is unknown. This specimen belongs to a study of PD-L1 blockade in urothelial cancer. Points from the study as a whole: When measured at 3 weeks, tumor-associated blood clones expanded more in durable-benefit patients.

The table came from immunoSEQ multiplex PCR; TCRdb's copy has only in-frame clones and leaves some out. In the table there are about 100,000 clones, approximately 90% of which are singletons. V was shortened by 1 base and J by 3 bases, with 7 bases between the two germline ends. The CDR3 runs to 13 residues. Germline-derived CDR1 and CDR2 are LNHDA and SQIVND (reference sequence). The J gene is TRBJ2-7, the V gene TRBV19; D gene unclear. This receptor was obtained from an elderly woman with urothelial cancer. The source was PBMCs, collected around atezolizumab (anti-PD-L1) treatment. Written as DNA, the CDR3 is TGTGCCAGTAGTATAGCAGGATACTACGAGCAGTACTTC. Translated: CASSIAGYYEQYF.